Listed below are T cell receptor beta chains from one sample, sequenced in a study of T cells in localized non-small cell lung cancer. The protocol was immunoSEQ multiplex PCR, while the TCRdb copy is restricted to in-frame clones and leaves out a portion. The table includes tens of thousands of clones, around 81% detected once. Here the sequenced sample was peripheral blood, taken before any cancer treatment. These receptors all stem from an older female donor with stage I lung adenocarcinoma. Both conserved end residues are part of each CDR3. Fields, in order: D gene, V gene, J gene, clone size, CDR3 DNA, CDR3 protein. A D gene is named only where the DNA matches it firmly. Clone size appears in some rows only: once, few, many, or a class for an expanded clone.

d_call: NA; v_call: TRBV29-1; j_call: TRBJ1-2; clone_size: NA; cdr3_nt: TGCAGCGTTGTGGGGCTGTCGACACATGGCTACACCTTC; cdr3_aa: CSVVGLSTHGYTF
d_call: NA; v_call: TRBV7-6; j_call: TRBJ2-3; clone_size: NA; cdr3_nt: TGTGCCAGCAGCTTCCTTACCGATACGCAGTATTTT; cdr3_aa: CASSFLTDTQYF
d_call: TRBD1; v_call: TRBV19; j_call: TRBJ1-6; clone_size: NA; cdr3_nt: TGTGCCAGTAGTCATTTGCGGACAGGGGTTAATTCACCCCTCCACTTT; cdr3_aa: CASSHLRTGVNSPLHF
d_call: NA; v_call: TRBV14; j_call: TRBJ1-1; clone_size: few; cdr3_nt: TGTGCCAGCAGCCAGAGGGACGGGAAATGGACTGAAGCTTTCTTT; cdr3_aa: CASSQRDGKWTEAFF
d_call: TRBD1; v_call: TRBV19; j_call: TRBJ2-2; clone_size: NA; cdr3_nt: TGTGCCAGTAGCCCGGGACAGCCTACCGGGGAGCTGTTTTTT; cdr3_aa: CASSPGQPTGELFF
d_call: TRBD2; v_call: TRBV7-2; j_call: TRBJ2-7; clone_size: NA; cdr3_nt: TGTGCCAGCAGCTTAGTCCGGGGACTATCCTACGAGCAGTACTTC; cdr3_aa: CASSLVRGLSYEQYF
d_call: NA; v_call: TRBV6-5; j_call: TRBJ2-4; clone_size: medium-sized; cdr3_nt: TGTGCCAGCAGCCGTTGGGGGGCCAAAAACATTCAGTACTTC; cdr3_aa: CASSRWGAKNIQYF
d_call: TRBD2; v_call: TRBV19; j_call: TRBJ2-1; clone_size: NA; cdr3_nt: TGTGCCAGTAGTAACGCCCTGTCAACTAGCGGGAGGGCCAGGAATGAGCAGTTCTTC; cdr3_aa: CASSNALSTSGRARNEQFF
d_call: NA; v_call: TRBV10-3; j_call: TRBJ2-1; clone_size: few; cdr3_nt: TGTGCCATCAGCGATACAGGGGAGCAGTTCTTC; cdr3_aa: CAISDTGEQFF
d_call: TRBD1; v_call: TRBV7-2; j_call: TRBJ1-1; clone_size: once; cdr3_nt: TGTGCCAGCAGCGCTCCAGGGGGCGCAAGGAACACTGAAGCTTTCTTT; cdr3_aa: CASSAPGGARNTEAFF
d_call: NA; v_call: TRBV2; j_call: TRBJ1-5; clone_size: NA; cdr3_nt: TGTGCCAGCAAACAGGACCACAATCAGCCCCAGCATTTT; cdr3_aa: CASKQDHNQPQHF
d_call: TRBD1; v_call: TRBV2; j_call: TRBJ1-1; clone_size: many; cdr3_nt: TGTGCCAGCAGGGATCGACAGGGGCAAGGTGAAGCTTTCTTT; cdr3_aa: CASRDRQGQGEAFF
d_call: TRBD1; v_call: TRBV11-2; j_call: TRBJ2-3; clone_size: NA; cdr3_nt: TGTGCCAGCAGCTTAAGGACAGGGCAAGATACGCAGTATTTT; cdr3_aa: CASSLRTGQDTQYF
d_call: NA; v_call: TRBV4-3; j_call: TRBJ1-1; clone_size: NA; cdr3_nt: TGCGCCAGCAGCCAAGAGATGAACACTGAAGCTTTCTTT; cdr3_aa: CASSQEMNTEAFF
d_call: NA; v_call: TRBV19; j_call: TRBJ1-3; clone_size: NA; cdr3_nt: TGTGCCAGTAGTCCGTACAGCGGAAACACCATATATTTT; cdr3_aa: CASSPYSGNTIYF
d_call: NA; v_call: TRBV4-1; j_call: TRBJ2-1; clone_size: NA; cdr3_nt: TGCGCCAGCAGCCAAGAGGTGCCGGAGAATGAGCAGTTCTTC; cdr3_aa: CASSQEVPENEQFF
d_call: NA; v_call: TRBV6-1; j_call: TRBJ2-7; clone_size: NA; cdr3_nt: TGTGCCACCAGGGAGGCTCGGAGGGACGAGCAGTACTTC; cdr3_aa: CATREARRDEQYF
d_call: NA; v_call: TRBV6-6; j_call: TRBJ2-3; clone_size: NA; cdr3_nt: TGTGCCAGCAGTACCTACACGCAGGGTACGCAGTATTTT; cdr3_aa: CASSTYTQGTQYF
d_call: NA; v_call: TRBV7-2; j_call: TRBJ1-5; clone_size: NA; cdr3_nt: TGTGCCAGCAGTTCATGGGGGGGTGAAGGCAATCAGCCCCAGCATTTT; cdr3_aa: CASSSWGGEGNQPQHF
d_call: NA; v_call: TRBV7-2; j_call: TRBJ2-2; clone_size: once; cdr3_nt: TGTGCCAGCAGCTTACTGGCGAACACCGGGGAGCTGTTTTTT; cdr3_aa: CASSLLANTGELFF
d_call: NA; v_call: TRBV6-5; j_call: TRBJ2-7; clone_size: once; cdr3_nt: TGTGCCAGCAGGGGGGCCGCCTCCAAGGAGCAGTACTTC; cdr3_aa: CASRGAASKEQYF
d_call: NA; v_call: TRBV5-4; j_call: TRBJ2-5; clone_size: NA; cdr3_nt: TGTGCCAGCGGGGCCCCCGAGACCCAGTACTTC; cdr3_aa: CASGAPETQYF
d_call: TRBD2; v_call: TRBV5-4; j_call: TRBJ2-7; clone_size: NA; cdr3_nt: TGTGCCAGCAGCTTGGCCGGACTAGCGGGAGACTCCTACGAGCAGTACTTC; cdr3_aa: CASSLAGLAGDSYEQYF
d_call: NA; v_call: TRBV11-2; j_call: TRBJ1-2; clone_size: NA; cdr3_nt: TGTGCCAGCAGCTTAGATGTTGCGGTGCCTGGCTACACCTTC; cdr3_aa: CASSLDVAVPGYTF
d_call: NA; v_call: TRBV30; j_call: TRBJ1-2; clone_size: NA; cdr3_nt: TGTGCCTGGAGTGGGGGGGACTATGGCTACACCTTC; cdr3_aa: CAWSGGDYGYTF
d_call: NA; v_call: TRBV19; j_call: TRBJ1-2; clone_size: once; cdr3_nt: TGTGCCAGTAGTATAGATAACGGCCCGGGCGGCTATGGCTACACCTTC; cdr3_aa: CASSIDNGPGGYGYTF
d_call: NA; v_call: TRBV2; j_call: TRBJ2-2; clone_size: NA; cdr3_nt: TGTGCCAGCAGTGCCGCGGGGGCGATTGCCGGGGAGCTGTTTTTT; cdr3_aa: CASSAAGAIAGELFF
d_call: NA; v_call: TRBV4-1; j_call: TRBJ1-2; clone_size: once; cdr3_nt: TGCGCCAGCAGCCATGCCGAAAGGCAGGGGAACTATGGCTACACCTTC; cdr3_aa: CASSHAERQGNYGYTF
d_call: NA; v_call: TRBV7-2; j_call: TRBJ2-3; clone_size: NA; cdr3_nt: TGTGCCAGCAGCTTAGTCGGGAGCGTCAATACGCAGTATTTT; cdr3_aa: CASSLVGSVNTQYF
d_call: NA; v_call: TRBV6-6; j_call: TRBJ1-2; clone_size: few; cdr3_nt: TGTGCCAGCAGCCCCGGCCAGGGGAAGGGTGGCTACACCTTC; cdr3_aa: CASSPGQGKGGYTF
d_call: TRBD1; v_call: TRBV4-2; j_call: TRBJ1-2; clone_size: NA; cdr3_nt: TGTGCCAGCAGCCAAGGAGCCGGGACAGGGGACGGCTACACCTTC; cdr3_aa: CASSQGAGTGDGYTF
d_call: NA; v_call: TRBV7-2; j_call: TRBJ2-1; clone_size: NA; cdr3_nt: TGTGCCAGCAGTTGGACGCAAGATAGTTCCAATGAGCAGTTCTTC; cdr3_aa: CASSWTQDSSNEQFF
d_call: NA; v_call: TRBV5-1; j_call: TRBJ1-6; clone_size: once; cdr3_nt: TGCGCCAGCAGCTTGGTCCCCGGTAACGTCAATTCACCCCTCCACTTT; cdr3_aa: CASSLVPGNVNSPLHF
d_call: TRBD2; v_call: TRBV18; j_call: TRBJ2-1; clone_size: NA; cdr3_nt: TGTGCCAGCTCACCACCAGCGGGAGTCTTAAATGAGCAGTTCTTC; cdr3_aa: CASSPPAGVLNEQFF
d_call: NA; v_call: TRBV7-2; j_call: TRBJ2-1; clone_size: NA; cdr3_nt: TGTGCCAGCAGCTTAGGGGTAGGGTCCTACAATGAGCAGTTCTTC; cdr3_aa: CASSLGVGSYNEQFF
d_call: NA; v_call: TRBV5-4; j_call: TRBJ1-2; clone_size: few; cdr3_nt: TGTGCCAGCAGCTTGTCTTCTTCCAGTGCCCCTAACTATGACTACACCTTC; cdr3_aa: CASSLSSSSAPNYDYTF
d_call: TRBD2; v_call: TRBV11-3; j_call: TRBJ2-1; clone_size: many; cdr3_nt: TGTGCCAGCAGCTTAGATCCGGGACTAGCGGGTGAGCAGTTCTTC; cdr3_aa: CASSLDPGLAGEQFF
d_call: TRBD2; v_call: TRBV2; j_call: TRBJ2-1; clone_size: once; cdr3_nt: TGTGCCAGCAGCCCGGGAGCGGGGGGGCGGTACAATGAGCAGTTCTTC; cdr3_aa: CASSPGAGGRYNEQFF
d_call: NA; v_call: TRBV29-1; j_call: TRBJ2-2; clone_size: NA; cdr3_nt: TGCAGCGTTGAAGATGCGGGTACGAACACCGGGGAGCTGTTTTTT; cdr3_aa: CSVEDAGTNTGELFF
d_call: TRBD2; v_call: TRBV2; j_call: TRBJ2-2; clone_size: NA; cdr3_nt: TGTGCCAGCAGCTCGAGGGCTAGCGGAGCCACCGGGGAGCTGTTTTTT; cdr3_aa: CASSSRASGATGELFF
d_call: TRBD2; v_call: TRBV11-1; j_call: TRBJ2-1; clone_size: NA; cdr3_nt: TGTGCCAGCAGCGGAAGGACTAGCGGGAGGGCCGATGAGCAGTTCTTC; cdr3_aa: CASSGRTSGRADEQFF
d_call: NA; v_call: TRBV7-2; j_call: TRBJ2-1; clone_size: NA; cdr3_nt: TGTGCCAGCAGCTTCTACTCCTACAATGAGCAGTTCTTC; cdr3_aa: CASSFYSYNEQFF
d_call: TRBD1; v_call: TRBV2; j_call: TRBJ2-7; clone_size: NA; cdr3_nt: TGTGCCGGAACACGGACAGGGGCCTACGAGCAGTACTTC; cdr3_aa: CAGTRTGAYEQYF
d_call: TRBD2; v_call: TRBV6-1; j_call: TRBJ2-7; clone_size: NA; cdr3_nt: TGTGCCAGCAGTGAAGCTTTTTATGGGACTAGCGGGATTGCCTACGAGCAGTACTTC; cdr3_aa: CASSEAFYGTSGIAYEQYF
d_call: NA; v_call: TRBV29-1; j_call: TRBJ2-3; clone_size: NA; cdr3_nt: TGCAGCGTTGACCCCGGAAATACGCAGTATTTT; cdr3_aa: CSVDPGNTQYF
d_call: TRBD1; v_call: TRBV5-1; j_call: TRBJ2-5; clone_size: NA; cdr3_nt: TGCGCCAGCAGCTTGGAAGGGACAGGAGAGACCCAGTACTTC; cdr3_aa: CASSLEGTGETQYF
d_call: TRBD2; v_call: TRBV5-1; j_call: TRBJ2-1; clone_size: NA; cdr3_nt: TGCGCCAGCAGCTTGGAAGGACGAAGCGGGAGATCCTACAATGAGCAGTTCTTC; cdr3_aa: CASSLEGRSGRSYNEQFF
d_call: TRBD1; v_call: TRBV6-5; j_call: TRBJ1-5; clone_size: NA; cdr3_nt: TGTGCCAGCAGACCGAAGGGGACAGGGAGCCAGCCCCAGCATTTT; cdr3_aa: CASRPKGTGSQPQHF
d_call: NA; v_call: TRBV19; j_call: TRBJ1-6; clone_size: NA; cdr3_nt: TGTGCCAGTAGACCGGGACCCGAGAATTCACCCCTCCACTTT; cdr3_aa: CASRPGPENSPLHF